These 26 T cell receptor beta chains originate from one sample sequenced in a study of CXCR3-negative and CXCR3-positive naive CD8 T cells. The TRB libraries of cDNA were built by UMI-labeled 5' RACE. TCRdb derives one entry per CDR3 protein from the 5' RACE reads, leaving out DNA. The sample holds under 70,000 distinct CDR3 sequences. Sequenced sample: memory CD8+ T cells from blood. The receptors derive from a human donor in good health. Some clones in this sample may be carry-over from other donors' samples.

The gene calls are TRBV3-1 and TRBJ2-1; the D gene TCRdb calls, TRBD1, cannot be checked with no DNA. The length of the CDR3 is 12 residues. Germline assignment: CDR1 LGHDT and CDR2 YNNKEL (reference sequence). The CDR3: CASSPSRDEQFF.

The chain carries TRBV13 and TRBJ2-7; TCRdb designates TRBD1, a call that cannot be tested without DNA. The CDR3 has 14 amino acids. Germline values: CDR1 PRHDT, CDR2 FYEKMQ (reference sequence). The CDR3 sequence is CASSPPERTYEQYF.

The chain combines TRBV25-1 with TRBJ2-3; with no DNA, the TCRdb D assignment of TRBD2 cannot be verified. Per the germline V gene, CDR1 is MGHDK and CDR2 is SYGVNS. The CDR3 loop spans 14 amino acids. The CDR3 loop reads CASSGPRDVDTQYF. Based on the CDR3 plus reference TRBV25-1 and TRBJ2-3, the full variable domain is EADIYQTPRYLVIGTGKKITLECSQTMGHDKMYWYQQDPGMELHLIHYSYGVNSTEKGDLSSESTVSRIRTEHFPLTLESARPSHTSQYLCASSGPRDVDTQYFGPGTRLTVL.

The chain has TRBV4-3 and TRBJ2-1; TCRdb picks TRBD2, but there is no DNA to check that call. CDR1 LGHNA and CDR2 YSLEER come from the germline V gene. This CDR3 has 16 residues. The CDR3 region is CASSQSGGGSYNEQFF.

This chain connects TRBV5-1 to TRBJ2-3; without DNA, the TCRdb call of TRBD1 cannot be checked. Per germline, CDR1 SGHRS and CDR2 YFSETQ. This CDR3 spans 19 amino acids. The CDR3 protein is CASSLWIGDSRDPTDTQYF.

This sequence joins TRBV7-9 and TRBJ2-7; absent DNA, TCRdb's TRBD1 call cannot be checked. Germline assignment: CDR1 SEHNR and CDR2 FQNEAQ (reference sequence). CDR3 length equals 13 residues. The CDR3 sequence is CASRGQDFYEQYF.

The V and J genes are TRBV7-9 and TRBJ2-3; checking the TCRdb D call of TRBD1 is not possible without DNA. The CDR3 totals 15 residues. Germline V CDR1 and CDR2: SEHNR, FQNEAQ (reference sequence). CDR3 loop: CASSFSGGQTDTQYF.

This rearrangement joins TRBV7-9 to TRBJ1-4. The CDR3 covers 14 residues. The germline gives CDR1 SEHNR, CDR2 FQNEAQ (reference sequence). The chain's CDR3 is CASRSHDTNEKLFF.

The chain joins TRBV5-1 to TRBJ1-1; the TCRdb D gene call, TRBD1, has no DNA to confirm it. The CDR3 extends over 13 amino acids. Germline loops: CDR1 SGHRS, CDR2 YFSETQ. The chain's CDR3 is CASSLQGSTEAFF.

CDR3 in amino acids: CASSHPPGTGANVLTF. This chain uses TRBV7-3 with TRBJ2-6; lacking DNA, the TRBD1 call made by TCRdb goes unchecked. Germline-derived CDR1 and CDR2 are SGHTA and FQGTGA. This CDR3 has 16 residues.

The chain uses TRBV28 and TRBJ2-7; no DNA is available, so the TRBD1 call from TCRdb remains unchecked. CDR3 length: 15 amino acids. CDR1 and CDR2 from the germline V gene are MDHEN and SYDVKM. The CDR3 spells CASSSYRGLRNEQYF.

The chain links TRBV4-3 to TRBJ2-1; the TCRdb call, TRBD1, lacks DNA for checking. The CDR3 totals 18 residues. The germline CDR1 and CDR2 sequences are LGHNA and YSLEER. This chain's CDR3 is CASSQADHGQGSYNEQFF.

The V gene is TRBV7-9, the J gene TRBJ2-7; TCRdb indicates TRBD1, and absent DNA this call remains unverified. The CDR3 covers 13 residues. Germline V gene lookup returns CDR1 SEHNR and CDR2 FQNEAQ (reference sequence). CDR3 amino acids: CASSRTGDLQQYF.

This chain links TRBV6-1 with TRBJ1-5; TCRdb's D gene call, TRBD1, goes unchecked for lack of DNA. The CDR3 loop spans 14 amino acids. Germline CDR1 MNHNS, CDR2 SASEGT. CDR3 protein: CASSELTGGQPQHF.

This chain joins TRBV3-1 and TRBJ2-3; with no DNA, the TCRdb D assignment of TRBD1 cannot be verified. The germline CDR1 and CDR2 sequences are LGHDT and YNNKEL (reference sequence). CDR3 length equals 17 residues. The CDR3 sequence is CASSDDSIITSTDTQYF.

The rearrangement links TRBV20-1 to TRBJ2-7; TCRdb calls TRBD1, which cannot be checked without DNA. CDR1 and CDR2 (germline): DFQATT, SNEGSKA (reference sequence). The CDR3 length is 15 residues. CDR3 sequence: CSARDTGQGVSNGAF.

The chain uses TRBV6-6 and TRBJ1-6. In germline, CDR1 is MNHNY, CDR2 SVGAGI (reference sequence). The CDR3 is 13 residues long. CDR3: CASSGLYNSPLHF.

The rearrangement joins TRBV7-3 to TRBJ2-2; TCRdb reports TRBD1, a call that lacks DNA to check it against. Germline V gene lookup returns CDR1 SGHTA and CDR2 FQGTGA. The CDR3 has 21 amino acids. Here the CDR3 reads CASSTIPGQPPIRGETGELFF.

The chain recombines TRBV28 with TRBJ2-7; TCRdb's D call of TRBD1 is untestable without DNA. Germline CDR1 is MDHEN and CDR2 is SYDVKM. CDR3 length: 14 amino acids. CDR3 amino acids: CASSLRGLTYEQYF.

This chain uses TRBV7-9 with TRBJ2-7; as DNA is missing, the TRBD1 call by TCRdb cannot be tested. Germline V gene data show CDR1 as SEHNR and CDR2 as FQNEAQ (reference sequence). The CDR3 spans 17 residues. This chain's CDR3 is CASTDPYDREGEDEQYF.

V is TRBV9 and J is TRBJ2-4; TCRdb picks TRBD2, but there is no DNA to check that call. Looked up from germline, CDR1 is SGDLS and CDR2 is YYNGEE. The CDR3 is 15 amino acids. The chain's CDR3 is CASSKSGLAKNIQYF.

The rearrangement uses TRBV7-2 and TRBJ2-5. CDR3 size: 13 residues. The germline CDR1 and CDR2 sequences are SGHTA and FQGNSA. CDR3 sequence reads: CASSLDLEETQYF. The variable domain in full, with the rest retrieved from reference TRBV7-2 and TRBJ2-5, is GAGVSQSPSNKVTEKGKDVELRCDPISGHTALYWYRQSLGQGLEFLIYFQGNSAPDKSGLPSDRFSAERTGGSVSTLTIQRTQQEDSAVYLCASSLDLEETQYFGPGTRLLVL.

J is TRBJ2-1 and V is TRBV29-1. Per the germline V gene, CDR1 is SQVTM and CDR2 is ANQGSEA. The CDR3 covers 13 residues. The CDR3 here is CSAETSSYNEQFF.

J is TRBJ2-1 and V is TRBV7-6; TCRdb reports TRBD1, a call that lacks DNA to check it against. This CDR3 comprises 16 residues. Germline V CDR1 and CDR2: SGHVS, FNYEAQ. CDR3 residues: CASSFGGGEPYNEQFF.

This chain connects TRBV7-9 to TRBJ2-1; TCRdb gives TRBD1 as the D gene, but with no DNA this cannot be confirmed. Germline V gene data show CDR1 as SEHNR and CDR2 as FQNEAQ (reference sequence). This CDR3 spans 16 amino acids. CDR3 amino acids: CASSPAGTGLNNEQFF. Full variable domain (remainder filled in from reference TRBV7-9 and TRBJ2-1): DTGVSQNPRHKITKRGQNVTFRCDPISEHNRLYWYRQTLGQGPEFLTYFQNEAQLEKSRLLSDRFSAERPKGSFSTLEIQRTEQGDSAMYLCASSPAGTGLNNEQFFGPGTRLTVL.

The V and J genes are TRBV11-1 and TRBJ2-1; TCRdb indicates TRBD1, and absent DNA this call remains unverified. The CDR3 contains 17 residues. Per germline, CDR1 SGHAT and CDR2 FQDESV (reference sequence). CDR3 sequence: CASSLDVLRAAYNEQFF. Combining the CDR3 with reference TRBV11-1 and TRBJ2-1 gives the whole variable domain EAEVAQSPRYKITEKSQAVAFWCDPISGHATLYWYRQILGQGPELLVQFQDESVVDDSQLPKDRFSAERLKGVDSTLKIQPAELGDSAMYLCASSLDVLRAAYNEQFFGPGTRLTVL.